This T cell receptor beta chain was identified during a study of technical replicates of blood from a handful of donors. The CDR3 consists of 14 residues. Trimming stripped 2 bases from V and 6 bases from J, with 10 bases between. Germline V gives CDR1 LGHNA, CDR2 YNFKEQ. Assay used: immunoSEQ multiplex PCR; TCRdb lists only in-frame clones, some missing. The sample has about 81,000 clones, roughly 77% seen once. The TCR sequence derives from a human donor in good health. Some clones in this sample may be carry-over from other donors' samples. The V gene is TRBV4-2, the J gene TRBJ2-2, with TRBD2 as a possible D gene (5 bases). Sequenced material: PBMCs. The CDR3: CASSQSPGSGELFF. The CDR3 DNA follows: TGTGCCAGCAGCCAATCACCGGGGTCCGGGGAGCTGTTTTTT.